This entry is about one T cell receptor (beta chain). This record belongs to a study of T-cell memory formation after mild COVID-19. MiXCR, run by TCRdb on the 5' RACE reads, gives a single entry per CDR3 protein. The sample includes approximately 300,000 distinct CDR3 sequences, approximately 8.4% of them seen just once. V lost 3 bases, J lost 5 bases, and 14 bases lay in between. The CDR3 totals 15 residues. Germline assignment: CDR1 SGHTA and CDR2 FQGNSA. This TCR was recovered from a man aged 18-30 years who had mild COVID-19 (a few samples of this study predate the infection). Cell type and time point are not known. The rearrangement joins TRBV7-2 to TRBJ1-5, with a tentative D call TRBD1 (5 bases). The sample taken for sequencing was PBMCs or a T cell subset sorted from them (not recorded which). CDR3 sequence: CASSFNWGDDQPQHF. In DNA form, the CDR3 reads TGTGCCAGCAGCTTCAATTGGGGGGACGATCAGCCCCAGCATTTT.